Presented here are 19 T cell receptor beta chains from one specimen sequenced in a study of T cell repertoires in cytomegalovirus infection (dated by TCRdb to between 2018 and 2021). TCRdb lists the instrument as Illumina HiSeq 1500. TCRdb trimmed the raw reads at Q25, called clones with MiXCR and kept productive beta chains. Identical CDR3 proteins give one entry, which carries the most common genes and DNA. The sample table contains 500,000 to 600,000 distinct CDR3 sequences; only one count was recorded for 16% of them. Clones ranked in the top ten supply 20% to 30% of the sample. The sample taken for sequencing was CD8+ T cells from PBMCs. These receptors were collected from a human donor in good health (CMV status not recorded). Some clones in this sample may be carry-over from other donors' samples.

The sample holds many counts of this clonotype. V and J are TRBV7-6 and TRBJ2-7, with D perhaps TRBD2 (6 bases). The germline V and J ends were trimmed by 0 bases and 0 bases, with 12 bases remaining between them. The CDR3 runs to 16 residues. Germline assignment: CDR1 SGHVS and CDR2 FNYEAQ. The DNA for the CDR3 is TGTGCCAGCAGCTTAGCAGGGACTCTGAGCTCCTACGAGCAGTACTTC. This gives the protein CASSLAGTLSSYEQYF.

This clonotype appeared a few times. The chain joins TRBV30 to TRBJ2-1; 7 nucleotides align to TRBD1. The trim removed 2 bases at V and 9 bases at J, leaving 7 bases unmatched. The germline V gene encodes CDR1 GTSNPN and CDR2 SVGIG (reference sequence). The CDR3 loop spans 13 amino acids. CDR3 bases: TGTGCCTGGAGTACAAACAGGGGCGGTGAGCAGTTCTTC. Encoded protein: CAWSTNRGGEQFF.

In the case of this clonotype: A much bigger clone sits one base away, suggesting this may be a read error. The chain couples TRBV11-2 to TRBJ1-1, with D possibly matching TRBD1 (6 bases). In germline, CDR1 is SGHAT, CDR2 FQNNGV. This CDR3 has 15 amino acids. This chain's CDR3 is CASSEGGSDGTAAFF. As DNA, the CDR3 is TGTGCCAGCAGCGAGGGGGGGTCGGACGGCACTGCAGCTTTCTTT.

There are a few counts of this clonotype. The chain recombines TRBV6-2 or TRBV6-3 with TRBJ1-5; no clear D gene. The CDR3 contains 14 residues. V was clipped by 8 bases and J by 0 bases, with 11 bases between them. The germline gives CDR1 MNHEY, CDR2 SVGEGT. The CDR3 sequence: CASRVGISNQPQHF. CDR3 nucleotides: TGTGCCAGCCGGGTGGGGATTAGCAATCAGCCCCAGCATTTT.

V usage is TRBV6-6 and J usage is TRBJ2-1; TRBD1 matches at 7 bases. Trimming at V came to 0 bases and at J to 8 bases, leaving 7 bases not matched to a gene. The CDR3 is made up of 15 amino acids. Germline values: CDR1 MNHNY, CDR2 SVGAGI (reference sequence). CDR3 amino acids: CASSYSRGHADEQFF. CDR3 nucleotide sequence: TGTGCCAGCAGTTACTCGAGGGGGCACGCAGATGAGCAGTTCTTC.

For this clonotype: A much larger clone lies one base from this, so it may be a read error. The V gene is TRBV12-3 or TRBV12-4, the J gene TRBJ2-5; perhaps TRBD1 as D (7 bases). This CDR3 is 16 amino acids long. The CDR3 protein is CDSSSPGQAGGETQYF. The CDR3 nucleotides are TGTGACAGCAGTTCACCTGGACAGGCAGGAGGGGAGACCCAGTACTTC.

This clonotype was found many times. The V call is TRBV7-2, the J call TRBJ1-5; D is perhaps TRBD1 (6 bases). V was pared by 5 bases and J by 0 bases, with 14 bases between. The CDR3 length is 16 residues. Germline V lookup: CDR1 SGHTA, CDR2 FQGNSA. The chain's CDR3 is CASSPVTGNSNQPQHF. CDR3 nucleotide sequence: TGTGCCAGCAGCCCAGTCACAGGGAATAGCAATCAGCCCCAGCATTTT. Supplemented by reference TRBV7-2 and TRBJ1-5, the full variable domain reads GAGVSQSPSNKVTEKGKDVELRCDPISGHTALYWYRQSLGQGLEFLIYFQGNSAPDKSGLPSDRFSAERTGGSVSTLTIQRTQQEDSAVYLCASSPVTGNSNQPQHFGDGTRLSIL.

This clonotype appeared many times. The chain uses TRBV28 and TRBJ2-5, with 8 bases lining up with TRBD2. In germline, CDR1 is MDHEN, CDR2 SYDVKM. The V and J ends lost 2 bases and 4 bases, in that order; junction bases with no gene match: 3. The CDR3 sequence is 14 residues long. The CDR3 here is CASSLGLAGETQYF. The CDR3 region has the DNA TGTGCCAGCAGTTTAGGACTAGCTGGAGAGACCCAGTACTTC.

This clonotype has a handful of counts. This chain joins TRBV5-1 and TRBJ2-1; 7 bases align to TRBD2. Losses at the gene ends were 6 bases for V and 9 bases for J; bases not matched to a gene: 3. The V gene's germline CDR1 is SGHRS and CDR2 YFSETQ. The CDR3 covers 11 residues. Here the CDR3 DNA reads TGCGCCAGCACCGGGAGGCCTGAGCAGTTCTTC. Translating it yields CASTGRPEQFF.

This clonotype appeared many times. The V gene is TRBV4-1, the J gene TRBJ2-5; TRBD1 matches 9 bases. Germline V gene lookup returns CDR1 MGHRA and CDR2 YSYEKL. The CDR3 spans 15 residues. The trim removed 1 base at V and 5 bases at J, leaving 5 bases unmatched. The chain's CDR3 is CASSQVWTGDETQYF. CDR3 nucleotide sequence: TGCGCCAGCAGCCAAGTGTGGACAGGGGATGAGACCCAGTACTTC.

This clonotype was detected many times. A junction end diverges from the germline sequence, so it may reflect a read error. The chain recombines TRBV5-1 with TRBJ2-7; weak D call: TRBD2 (5 bases). The CDR3 is 14 amino acids. Per germline, CDR1 SGHRS and CDR2 YFSETQ. CDR3 protein: CASSLGGLSYEQYF. The DNA for the CDR3 is TGTGCCAGCAGCTTAGGAGGACTCTCCTACGAGCAGTACTTC.

This clonotype has a count of ten or more. The J gene is TRBJ2-7, the V gene TRBV6-6; maybe TRBD2 (5 bases). The ends were cut back, 1 base at V and 3 bases at J, with 16 bases in the middle. CDR3 size: 16 residues. CDR1 is MNHNY, CDR2 SVGAGI, per germline (reference sequence). The CDR3 sequence: CASSYFRGRSDYEQYF. CDR3 nucleotide sequence: TGTGCCAGCAGTTACTTCCGGGGTCGGTCCGACTACGAGCAGTACTTC.

There are a few counts of this clonotype. The chain employs TRBV19 and TRBJ2-7; D not certain. The V gene lost 2 bases and the J gene lost 2 bases, with 7 bases spanning the gap. The CDR3 spans 13 residues. CDR1 is LNHDA, CDR2 SQIVND, per germline (reference sequence). The CDR3 here is CASSIKWAYEQYF. CDR3 nucleotides: TGTGCCAGTAGTATAAAGTGGGCCTACGAGCAGTACTTC.

The V call is TRBV28, the J call TRBJ2-7; unclear D gene. Deletions cut 6 bases from V and 5 bases from J, with 8 bases between. The CDR3 runs 11 residues. Per the germline V gene, CDR1 is MDHEN and CDR2 is SYDVKM. The CDR3, as DNA: TGTGCCAGCAGAGCTGCAGACGAGCAGTACTTC. As protein: CASRAADEQYF.

This clonotype was seen a handful of times. DNA of the CDR3: TGTGCCAGCAGCTTTAGAGGGAGACAAGAGACCCAGTACTTC. This gives the protein CASSFRGRQETQYF. This chain connects TRBV5-6 to TRBJ2-5, with D maybe TRBD2 (5 bases). Between the trimmed V and J ends, which lost 2 bases and 2 bases, there was a span of 10 bases. This CDR3 is 14 amino acids long. Per germline, CDR1 SGHDT and CDR2 YYEEEE.

The rearrangement uses TRBV14 and TRBJ1-1; 8 bases fit TRBD1. The CDR3 runs to 15 residues. Germline CDR1 is SGHDN and CDR2 is FVKESK. Trimming removed 4 bases from V and 1 base from J; junction bases left unmatched: 5. The CDR3 is CASSLAGGENTEAFF. In nucleotides, the CDR3 is TGTGCCAGCAGCCTCGCAGGGGGCGAGAACACTGAAGCTTTCTTT.

This clonotype appeared many times. V and J are TRBV12-5 and TRBJ1-5, with 7 bases matching TRBD1. Germline CDR1 reads LGHNT; CDR2 reads FRNRAP. The CDR3 runs to 14 residues. V trimming: 6 bases; J trimming: 4 bases; junction bases outside the gene matches: 6. Here the CDR3 reads CASGGTGVNQPQHF. As DNA, the CDR3 is TGTGCTAGTGGAGGAACAGGGGTTAATCAGCCCCAGCATTTT.

The rearrangement joins TRBV5-1 to TRBJ1-2; TRBD1 aligns across 7 bases. This CDR3 contains 15 residues. The ends lost 0 bases at V and 2 bases at J; junction bases unmatched: 4. Per germline, CDR1 SGHRS and CDR2 YFSETQ. The CDR3 bases are TGCGCCAGCAGCTTGGGCGGACAGGTGAACTATGGCTACACCTTC. It codes for CASSLGGQVNYGYTF. The full variable domain, rest sourced from reference TRBV5-1 and TRBJ1-2, is KAGVTQTPRYLIKTRGQQVTLSCSPISGHRSVSWYQQTPGQGLQFLFEYFSETQRNKGNFPGRFSGRQFSNSRSEMNVSTLELGDSALYLCASSLGGQVNYGYTFGSGTRLTVV.

This chain links TRBV15 with TRBJ1-1, with a weak D call TRBD1 (6 bases). Trimming shortened V by 3 bases and J by 8 bases, and 19 bases separated the two germline ends. The CDR3 is 15 residues long. Per the germline V gene, CDR1 is LNHNV and CDR2 is YYDKDF (reference sequence). CDR3 nucleotide sequence: TGTGCCACCAGCAGCGTGCCTAAAGAGGGGGACGAAGCTTTCTTT. Protein sequence: CATSSVPKEGDEAFF.